The 32 T cell receptor beta chains below all came from one sample that was sequenced in a study of OX40 agonist ivuxolimab in advanced cancers. Measured with immunoSEQ multiplex PCR; TCRdb has only the in-frame clones, and not every one. The sample holds 70,000 to 95,000 clones, roughly 86% seen once. This specimen consisted of CD4+ or CD8+ T cells sorted from blood, obtained in a trial of the OX40 agonist ivuxolimab. These receptors all stem from an adult with an advanced solid tumor such as melanoma, head and neck, liver or kidney cancer.

This rearrangement joins TRBV7-9 to TRBJ1-3; D remains unclear. CDR3 length: 15 amino acids. V gave up 7 bases and J gave up 0 bases, with 13 bases separating them. Germline lookup yields CDR1 SEHNR and CDR2 FQNEAQ (reference sequence). DNA of the CDR3: TGTGCCAGCACCCCGTCAGGCTTCTCTGGAAACACCATATATTTT. Translated, it gives CASTPSGFSGNTIYF.

The V gene is TRBV6-1, the J gene TRBJ2-5; 10 nucleotides match TRBD1. The ends lost 9 bases at V and 2 bases at J; junction bases unmatched: 6. Germline CDR1 reads MNHNS; CDR2 reads SASEGT. The CDR3 runs 14 residues. The CDR3 sequence is CASYRDRGQETQYF. DNA for the CDR3: TGTGCCAGTTACCGGGACAGGGGACAAGAGACCCAGTACTTC.

V usage is TRBV23-1 and J usage is TRBJ1-5; D remains unclear. TRBV23-1 is filed as an ORF, its function uncertain. This CDR3 has 17 amino acids. Trimming left V 0 bases short and J 4 bases short, with 16 bases between. The CDR3 spells CASSQSAGRRSNQPQHF. The CDR3 DNA reads as TGCGCCAGCAGTCAATCAGCCGGCCGACGATCTAATCAGCCCCAGCATTTT.

This chain connects TRBV10-1 to TRBJ1-1; D gene unclear. V was shortened by 3 bases and J by 3 bases, with 8 bases between the two germline ends. The CDR3 extends over 13 amino acids. CDR1 is WNHNN and CDR2 is SYGVQD in the germline V gene (reference sequence). The CDR3: CASSENHDTEAFF. CDR3 in DNA: TGCGCCAGCAGTGAAAATCATGACACTGAAGCTTTCTTT.

The gene calls are TRBV6-6 and TRBJ1-4; TRBD1 agrees at 7 bases. The CDR3 runs to 14 residues. The ends lost 7 bases at V and 4 bases at J; junction bases unmatched: 6. Germline V gives CDR1 MNHNY, CDR2 SVGAGI (reference sequence). Here the CDR3 reads CASTSGQYNEKLFF. CDR3 in DNA: TGTGCCAGCACCTCGGGACAGTATAATGAAAAACTGTTTTTT.

The count of this clone is one. The chain recombines TRBV7-3 with TRBJ2-1, with 10 nucleotides matching TRBD2. This CDR3 is 15 amino acids long. Germline-derived CDR1 and CDR2 are SGHTA and FQGTGA. The V segment lost 2 bases and the J segment 6 bases; nucleotides outside the gene matches: 4. This CDR3 is CASSLGLAALNEQFF. DNA of the CDR3: TGTGCCAGCAGCTTAGGACTAGCGGCCCTCAATGAGCAGTTCTTC.

This sequence joins TRBV30 and TRBJ2-3, with TRBD2 matching 12 bases. Germline loops: CDR1 GTSNPN, CDR2 SVGIG (reference sequence). The CDR3 runs to 14 residues. V gave up 4 bases and J gave up 4 bases; unmatched junction bases: 3. This CDR3 reads CAWTLAGGADTQYF. In DNA, the CDR3 is TGTGCCTGGACACTAGCGGGAGGAGCAGATACGCAGTATTTT.

V is TRBV18 and J is TRBJ1-5; no firm D call. Germline CDR1 reads KGHSH; CDR2 reads LQKENI. The CDR3 has 14 residues. Trimming pared 6 bases from V and 6 bases from J, leaving 15 bases between. The CDR3 region has the DNA TGTGCCAGCTCTCCGGCTAGGGAGGTTCAGCCCCAGCATTTT. Protein sequence: CASSPAREVQPQHF.

The chain recombines TRBV7-2 with TRBJ2-6; 7 bases agree with TRBD1. J was trimmed by 2 bases and V by 3 bases; bases with no gene match: 4. Germline V gives CDR1 SGHTA, CDR2 FQGNSA. The CDR3 runs 16 residues. CDR3 loop: CASSFRQGAGANVLTF. The CDR3 DNA reads as TGTGCCAGCAGCTTTCGACAGGGAGCTGGGGCCAACGTCCTGACTTTC.

The chain has TRBV30 and TRBJ2-2; TRBD1 matches at 7 bases. CDR1 is GTSNPN and CDR2 is SVGIG in the germline V gene (reference sequence). The V segment lost 2 bases and the J segment 3 bases; nucleotides outside the gene matches: 6. This CDR3 is 15 amino acids long. In DNA form, the CDR3 reads TGTGCCTGGAGTACGGGACAGAGAGACACCGGGGAGCTGTTTTTT. It translates to CAWSTGQRDTGELFF. Supplemented by reference TRBV30 and TRBJ2-2, the full variable domain reads SQTIHQWPATLVQPVGSPLSLECTVEGTSNPNLYWYRQAAGRGLQLLFYSVGIGQISSEVPQNLSASRPQDRQFILSSKKLLLSDSGFYLCAWSTGQRDTGELFFGEGSRLTVL.

This chain connects TRBV5-8 to TRBJ2-3; possibly TRBD1 or TRBD2 for D (5 bases each). Trimming removed 4 bases at V and 1 base at J, with 16 bases between. The CDR3 is 16 amino acids. Germline loops: CDR1 SGHTS, CDR2 YDEGEE. DNA of the CDR3: TGTGCCAGCAGCGTACGGGGCCTACTAGGCACAGATACGCAGTATTTT. It specifies CASSVRGLLGTDTQYF.

The V gene is TRBV30, the J gene TRBJ1-4; no clear D. V lost 5 bases and J lost 8, with 21 bases in between. CDR1 GTSNPN and CDR2 SVGIG come from the germline V gene (reference sequence). The CDR3 consists of 15 residues. CDR3 sequence: CAWATSGHRGEKLFF. DNA for the CDR3: TGTGCCTGGGCTACATCGGGCCACCGAGGAGAAAAACTGTTTTTT.

The chain has TRBV6-5 and TRBJ1-1, with D tentatively TRBD1 (5 bases). Germline CDR1 MNHEY, CDR2 SVGAGI. CDR3 length: 13 amino acids. The ends were cut back, 4 bases at V and 2 bases at J, with 8 bases in the middle. DNA for the CDR3: TGTGCCAGCAGTTCAAGGGGAAACACTGAAGCTTTCTTT. It encodes CASSSRGNTEAFF.

The genes are TRBV5-1 and TRBJ2-5, with 11 bases matching TRBD2. This CDR3 comprises 16 residues. Per germline, CDR1 SGHRS and CDR2 YFSETQ. Losses at the gene ends were 6 bases for V and 2 bases for J; bases not matched to a gene: 9. The CDR3 DNA is TGCGCCAGCACCCTACTAGCGGGAGTAGGGCAAGAGACCCAGTACTTC. Protein: CASTLLAGVGQETQYF. Together with reference TRBV5-1 and TRBJ2-5, the CDR3 gives the full variable domain: KAGVTQTPRYLIKTRGQQVTLSCSPISGHRSVSWYQQTPGQGLQFLFEYFSETQRNKGNFPGRFSGRQFSNSRSEMNVSTLELGDSALYLCASTLLAGVGQETQYFGPGTRLLVL.

The J gene is TRBJ2-7, the V gene TRBV6-5, with 7 bases lining up with TRBD1. The CDR3 extends over 13 amino acids. With 6 bases clipped from V and 5 bases from J, the junction kept 7 bases outside the gene matches. The germline CDR1 and CDR2 sequences are MNHEY and SVGAGI. CDR3 in amino acids: CASSRTGSHEQYF. As DNA, the CDR3 is TGTGCCAGCAGCCGGACAGGTTCACACGAGCAGTACTTC.

This rearrangement joins TRBV6-5 to TRBJ1-1; possible D gene TRBD1, 5 bases. V lost 0 bases and J 5 bases, leaving 7 bases between the germline ends. CDR3 size: 13 residues. Germline values: CDR1 MNHEY, CDR2 SVGAGI. CDR3 DNA: TGTGCCAGCAGTTACTCGGGGGGGACTGAAGCTTTCTTT. Translated: CASSYSGGTEAFF.

The chain carries TRBV5-6 and TRBJ2-7; D gene unclear. Germline V gene sequence: CDR1 SGHDT, CDR2 YYEEEE. V lost 4 bases and J 0 bases, leaving 14 bases between the germline ends. The CDR3 has 15 amino acids. The CDR3: CASSPDGYSSYEQYF. Written as DNA, the CDR3 is TGTGCCAGCAGCCCCGACGGCTACAGCTCCTACGAGCAGTACTTC.

The chain joins TRBV30 to TRBJ2-5; no reliable D call. V dropped 0 bases and J dropped 4 bases, with 6 bases sitting between them. The germline gives CDR1 GTSNPN, CDR2 SVGIG (reference sequence). CDR3 length: 12 amino acids. The CDR3 bases are TGTGCCTGGAGTGTACAAGGAGAGACCCAGTACTTC. It translates to CAWSVQGETQYF.

The gene calls are TRBV7-9 and TRBJ1-2, with D possibly being TRBD1 (5 bases). CDR3 length: 15 residues. Germline lookup yields CDR1 SEHNR and CDR2 FQNEAQ (reference sequence). Between the trimmed V and J ends, which lost 4 bases and 4 bases, there was a span of 16 bases. CDR3 region: CASSSASGTIYGYTF. Written as DNA, the CDR3 is TGTGCCAGCAGCTCGGCCTCCGGGACCATCTATGGCTACACCTTC.

The genes are TRBV5-1 and TRBJ1-1; no clear D gene. Deletions cut 4 bases from V and 4 bases from J, with 17 bases between. CDR1 and CDR2 (germline): SGHRS, YFSETQ. The CDR3 totals 15 residues. CDR3 nucleotides: TGCGCCAGCAGCCCCGACCGGGTACGGAGCACTGAAGCTTTCTTT. Its protein is CASSPDRVRSTEAFF.

V gene TRBV7-9 combines with J gene TRBJ1-5; 8 bases fit TRBD1. Germline CDR1 SEHNR, CDR2 FQNEAQ (reference sequence). The CDR3 has 13 residues. After removal of 6 bases from V and 7 bases from J, the junction contained 5 bases not matched to a gene. The CDR3 sequence is CASSPGGGQPQHF. The DNA of the CDR3 is TGTGCCAGCAGTCCAGGGGGCGGACAGCCCCAGCATTTT.

This chain connects TRBV19 to TRBJ1-2; D call uncertain. Trimming cost V 2 bases and J 5 bases, with 12 bases left between them. The germline CDR1 and CDR2 sequences are LNHDA and SQIVND (reference sequence). The CDR3 contains 14 residues. The CDR3 nucleotides read TGTGCCAGTAGTATACTCGGGCAGCGGTATGGCTACACCTTC. As protein: CASSILGQRYGYTF.

The chain couples TRBV27 to TRBJ2-7; D is perhaps TRBD1 or TRBD2 (5 bases each). Between the trimmed V and J ends, which lost 0 bases and 2 bases, there was a span of 5 bases. CDR3 length equals 13 residues. Germline CDR1 and CDR2: MNHEY and SMNVEV (reference sequence). In nucleotides, the CDR3 is TGTGCCAGCAGTTTATCGGGGGCCTACGAGCAGTACTTC. This translates into CASSLSGAYEQYF.

This clone has just a few counts. The chain carries TRBV7-6 and TRBJ2-3; no definite D call. V was clipped by 5 bases and J by 5 bases, with 11 bases between them. The CDR3 extends over 13 amino acids. Germline CDR1 and CDR2: SGHVS and FNYEAQ. CDR3 nucleotides: TGTGCCAGCAGCAACCTCCCTGTAGATACGCAGTATTTT. Its translation: CASSNLPVDTQYF. The whole variable domain, remainder taken from reference TRBV7-6 and TRBJ2-3, is GAGVSQSPRYKVTKRGQDVALRCDPISGHVSLYWYRQALGQGPEFLTYFNYEAQQDKSGLPNDRFSAERPEGSISTLTIQRTEQRDSAMYRCASSNLPVDTQYFGPGTRLTVL.

This sequence joins TRBV19 and TRBJ2-7, with TRBD2 identical over 8 bases. Germline V gene sequence: CDR1 LNHDA, CDR2 SQIVND (reference sequence). V was clipped by 3 bases and J by 3 bases; unmatched bases: 7. This CDR3 comprises 15 residues. CDR3 residues: CASSIPAGVGYEQYF. DNA for the CDR3: TGTGCCAGTAGTATTCCAGCGGGAGTCGGCTACGAGCAGTACTTC.

The J gene is TRBJ1-1, the V gene TRBV13, with 8 bases that match TRBD1. With 5 bases clipped from V and 0 bases from J, the junction kept 8 bases outside the gene matches. Germline V gene data show CDR1 as PRHDT and CDR2 as FYEKMQ (reference sequence). The length of the CDR3 is 16 residues. This chain's CDR3 is CASSPTGATLNTEAFF. CDR3 DNA sequence: TGTGCCAGCAGCCCGACAGGGGCCACCTTGAACACTGAAGCTTTCTTT.

DNA for the CDR3: TGTGCCAGCAGGTCCCAAACGCTCTACGAGCAGTACTTC. Translating gives CASRSQTLYEQYF. This chain connects TRBV6-1 to TRBJ2-7; D call uncertain. With 6 bases removed from V and 3 bases from J, the gap between germline ends came to 12 bases. This CDR3 is 13 amino acids long. The germline V gene has CDR1 MNHNS and CDR2 SASEGT.

The chain carries TRBV7-9 and TRBJ2-5; TRBD2 is a possible D gene (6 bases). CDR1 SEHNR and CDR2 FQNEAQ come from the germline V gene (reference sequence). The V and J ends lost 4 bases and 5 bases respectively, with 14 bases between them. The CDR3 contains 14 residues. CDR3 residues: CASSSYGGFETQYF. In DNA, the CDR3 is TGTGCCAGCAGCTCCTACGGAGGGTTCGAGACCCAGTACTTC.

The J gene is TRBJ2-2, the V gene TRBV11-2; no firm D call. This CDR3 contains 13 residues. Trimming took 2 bases from V and 7 from J, leaving 8 bases between them. Germline V gene lookup returns CDR1 SGHAT and CDR2 FQNNGV. CDR3 amino acids: CASSLSRVGELFF. The CDR3 nucleotides read TGTGCCAGCAGCTTAAGTAGGGTCGGGGAGCTGTTTTTT.

The J gene is TRBJ1-3, the V gene TRBV7-2, with unresolved D. V lost 4 bases and J 2 bases, leaving 9 bases between the germline ends. The CDR3 totals 14 residues. Germline CDR1 reads SGHTA; CDR2 reads FQGNSA. The CDR3 nucleotides are TGTGCCAGCAGCTCATGGGGTACTGGAAACACCATATATTTT. This gives the protein CASSSWGTGNTIYF.

The chain uses TRBV19 and TRBJ1-2; D unresolved. The germline V gene has CDR1 LNHDA and CDR2 SQIVND (reference sequence). Trimming pared 7 bases from V and 8 bases from J, leaving 11 bases between. The CDR3 loop spans 11 amino acids. CDR3 sequence (DNA): TGTGCCAGTACCGACATATACGGCTACACCTTC. It encodes CASTDIYGYTF.

This chain uses TRBV7-2 with TRBJ1-6; D not resolved. This CDR3 contains 15 residues. Germline CDR1 SGHTA, CDR2 FQGNSA. The germline V and J ends were trimmed by 5 bases and 0 bases, with 8 bases remaining between them. The DNA of the CDR3 is TGTGCCAGCAGCAAAGAGGGCTCCTATAATTCACCCCTCCACTTT. Amino acid sequence: CASSKEGSYNSPLHF.